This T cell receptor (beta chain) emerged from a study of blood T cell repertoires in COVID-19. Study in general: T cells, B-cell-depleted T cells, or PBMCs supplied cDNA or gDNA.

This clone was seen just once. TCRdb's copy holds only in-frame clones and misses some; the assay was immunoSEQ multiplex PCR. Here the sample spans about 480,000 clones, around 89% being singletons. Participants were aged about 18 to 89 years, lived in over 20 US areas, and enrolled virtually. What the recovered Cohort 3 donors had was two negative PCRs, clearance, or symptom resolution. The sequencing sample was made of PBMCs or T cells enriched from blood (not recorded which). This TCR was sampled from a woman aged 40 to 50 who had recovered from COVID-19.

This CDR3 reads CASSQDAEIFTDTQYF. The CDR3 DNA reads TGCGCCAGCAGCCAAGATGCGGAGATCTTCACAGATACGCAGTATTTT. The V gene is TRBV4-3, the J gene TRBJ2-3; D is undetermined. V was trimmed by 0 bases and J by 2 bases, leaving 12 bases between them. There are 16 residues in the CDR3. The germline gives CDR1 LGHNA, CDR2 YSLEER.